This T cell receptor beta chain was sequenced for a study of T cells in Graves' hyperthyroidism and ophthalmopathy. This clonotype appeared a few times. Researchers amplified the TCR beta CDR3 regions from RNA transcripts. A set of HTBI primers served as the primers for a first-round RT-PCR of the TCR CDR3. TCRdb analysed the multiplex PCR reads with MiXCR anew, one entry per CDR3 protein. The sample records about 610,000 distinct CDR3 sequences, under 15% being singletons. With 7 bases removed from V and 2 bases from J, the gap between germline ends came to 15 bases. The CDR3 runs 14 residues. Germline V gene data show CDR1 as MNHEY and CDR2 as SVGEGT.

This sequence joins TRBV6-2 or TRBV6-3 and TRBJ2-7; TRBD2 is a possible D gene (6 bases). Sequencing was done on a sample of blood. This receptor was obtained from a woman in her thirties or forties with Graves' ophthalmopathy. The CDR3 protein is CASTEGLTTYEQYF. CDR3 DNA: TGTGCCAGCACCGAGGGACTGACCACCTACGAGCAGTACTTC.